This TCR beta chain was captured in a study of T-cell memory formation after mild COVID-19. The trim removed 4 bases at V and 4 bases at J, leaving 6 bases unmatched. CDR3 size: 14 residues. The germline V gene has CDR1 SNHLY and CDR2 FYNNEI. Study findings and constraints: Some responding clones appeared in pre-infection memory, suggesting cross-reactive memory joined.

The authors produced TCR alpha and TCR beta cDNA libraries with sample barcodes and UMIs by 5'RACE using constant-segment primers. TCRdb passed the 5' RACE reads through MiXCR, listing each CDR3 protein once. Among fewer than 650,000 distinct CDR3 sequences listed, roughly 17% were seen once. A word on this clonotype: Its antigen is currently unknown.

The sample was PBMCs or a T cell subset sorted from them (not recorded which). The chain has TRBV2 and TRBJ1-2; 7 bases are shared with TRBD1. This sequence was found in an adult woman who had mild COVID-19 (a few samples of this study predate the infection). Cell type and time point are not known. The CDR3 sequence: CASSVRGQTYGYTF. The CDR3 nucleotides read TGTGCCAGCAGTGTACGGGGACAGACCTATGGCTACACCTTC.